The T cell receptor (beta chain) described here comes from a study of CD8+CD57+ T cells in acquired aplastic anemia. Study-level information: Each DNA sample taken from sorted CD4+ and CD8+ cells came to around 2.9 ug on average. Overall study results and limits: There were some 27 CD8+ CDR3 sequences that occurred in both patients and controls.

Individuals selected for sequencing had exhibited CD8+CD57+ cell expansion on flow cytometry. The enrolled patients all had severe acquired aplastic anemia. A remark on this clonotype: Its antigen remains unknown.

The template for TCR beta VDJ and CDR3 sequence profiling was genomic DNA. Using its own MiXCR run on the reads, TCRdb lists one record per CDR3 protein. The table lists under 200,000 distinct CDR3 sequences, 45% to 55% of them singletons. The material sequenced was sorted CD4+, CD8+, or CD8+CD57+ T cells (not recorded which) from PBMCs. This TCR derives from a human donor with aplastic anemia.

The CDR3 protein is CATSDFTGSTDTQYF. In DNA, the CDR3 is TGTGCCACCAGTGATTTTACCGGATCCACAGATACGCAGTATTTT. The V call is TRBV24-1, the J call TRBJ2-3; no clear D gene. The ends were cut back, 1 base at V and 2 bases at J, with 9 bases in the middle. Germline V gene data show CDR1 as KGHDR and CDR2 as SFDVKD. The CDR3 is 15 amino acids.